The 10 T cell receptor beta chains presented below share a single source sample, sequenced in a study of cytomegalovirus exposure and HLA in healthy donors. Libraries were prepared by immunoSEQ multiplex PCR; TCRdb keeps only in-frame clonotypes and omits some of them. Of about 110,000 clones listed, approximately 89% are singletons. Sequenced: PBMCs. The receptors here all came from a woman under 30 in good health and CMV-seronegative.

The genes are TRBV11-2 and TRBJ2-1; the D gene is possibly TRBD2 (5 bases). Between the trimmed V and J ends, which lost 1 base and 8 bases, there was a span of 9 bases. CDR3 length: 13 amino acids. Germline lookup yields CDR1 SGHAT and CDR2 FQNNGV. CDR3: CASSLASKDEQFF. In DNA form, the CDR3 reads TGTGCCAGCAGCTTAGCTAGCAAGGATGAGCAGTTCTTC.

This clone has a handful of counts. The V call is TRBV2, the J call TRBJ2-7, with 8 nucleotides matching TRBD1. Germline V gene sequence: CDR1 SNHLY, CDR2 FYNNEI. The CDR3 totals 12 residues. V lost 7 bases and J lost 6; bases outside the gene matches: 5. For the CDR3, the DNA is TGTGCCAGCAACAGGGGGGAAGGCGAGCAGTACTTC. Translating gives CASNRGEGEQYF.

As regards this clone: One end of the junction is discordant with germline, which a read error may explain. CDR3: CASSHLFRAF. The CDR3 DNA reads as TGTGCCAGCAGCCACCTTTTCAGGGCGTTT. V and J are TRBV14 and TRBJ1-5; D is possibly TRBD1 (5 bases). Germline CDR1 and CDR2: SGHDN and FVKESK. The CDR3 length is 10 residues.

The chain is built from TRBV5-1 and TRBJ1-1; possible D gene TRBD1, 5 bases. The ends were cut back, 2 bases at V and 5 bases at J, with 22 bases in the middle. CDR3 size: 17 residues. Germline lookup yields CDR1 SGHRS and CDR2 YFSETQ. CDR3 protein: CASSLIRDPGGVTEAFF. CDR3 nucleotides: TGCGCCAGCAGCTTAATTCGGGACCCCGGGGGAGTTACTGAAGCTTTCTTT. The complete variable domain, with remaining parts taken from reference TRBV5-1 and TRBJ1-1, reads KAGVTQTPRYLIKTRGQQVTLSCSPISGHRSVSWYQQTPGQGLQFLFEYFSETQRNKGNFPGRFSGRQFSNSRSEMNVSTLELGDSALYLCASSLIRDPGGVTEAFFGQGTRLTVV.

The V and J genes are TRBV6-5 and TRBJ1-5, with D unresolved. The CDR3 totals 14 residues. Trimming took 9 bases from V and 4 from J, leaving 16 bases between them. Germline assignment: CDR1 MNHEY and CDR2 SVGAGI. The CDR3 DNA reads TGTGCCAGGTTGCGACGGGAAAGGAATCAGCCCCAGCATTTT. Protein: CARLRRERNQPQHF.

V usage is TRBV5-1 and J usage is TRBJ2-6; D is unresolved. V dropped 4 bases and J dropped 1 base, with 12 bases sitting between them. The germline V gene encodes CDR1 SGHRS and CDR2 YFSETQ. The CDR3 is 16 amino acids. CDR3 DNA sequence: TGCGCCAGCAGCCTGGTTCGAGGATCTGGGGCCAACGTCCTGACTTTC. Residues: CASSLVRGSGANVLTF.

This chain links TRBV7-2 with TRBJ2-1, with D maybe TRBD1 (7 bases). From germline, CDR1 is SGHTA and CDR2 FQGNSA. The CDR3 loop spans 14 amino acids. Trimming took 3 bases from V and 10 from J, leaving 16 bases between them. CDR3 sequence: CASSFSSGGGEQFF. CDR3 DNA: TGTGCCAGCAGCTTCTCCTCAGGGGGAGGAGAGCAGTTCTTC.

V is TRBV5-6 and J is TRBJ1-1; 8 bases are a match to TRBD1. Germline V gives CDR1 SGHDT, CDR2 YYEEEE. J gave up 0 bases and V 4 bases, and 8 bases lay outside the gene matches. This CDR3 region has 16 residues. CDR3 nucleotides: TGTGCCAGCAGCCTCGGACAGGGAGGCATGAACACTGAAGCTTTCTTT. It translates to CASSLGQGGMNTEAFF.

The CDR3 nucleotides are TGTGCCAGCAGCTCCGTACTAGCGGGAGGGCTATGGGAGCAGTTCTTC. This translates into CASSSVLAGGLWEQFF. The chain combines TRBV5-6 with TRBJ2-1; 13 nucleotides agree with TRBD2. This CDR3 has 16 amino acids. Germline values: CDR1 SGHDT, CDR2 YYEEEE. V lost 3 bases, J lost 10 bases, and 10 bases stayed unmatched.

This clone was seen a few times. The CDR3 sequence: CASSPRDRAYGYTF. CDR3 nucleotide sequence: TGTGCCAGCAGTCCCCGGGACAGGGCCTATGGCTACACCTTC. The chain links TRBV6-1 to TRBJ1-2; TRBD1 aligns across 9 bases. The CDR3 has 14 residues. Germline V gene data show CDR1 as MNHNS and CDR2 as SASEGT. J gave up 4 bases and V 5 bases, and 5 bases lay outside the gene matches.